Below are 14 T cell receptor beta chains sequenced from a single sample in a study of CD8+CD57+ T cells in acquired aplastic anemia. Genomic DNA acted as the template from which TCR beta VDJ combination and CDR3 sequence profiling were carried out. Each CDR3 protein gets one entry after TCRdb re-called the reads with MiXCR. The sample holds just over 400,000 distinct CDR3 sequences, 65% to 80% seen once. Sample: sorted CD4+, CD8+, or CD8+CD57+ T cells (not recorded which) from PBMCs. The receptors here all came from a human donor in good health, serving as a control.

This clonotype was observed at least ten times. The chain uses TRBV27 and TRBJ1-3; the D gene is possibly TRBD1 (5 bases). The CDR3 has 15 amino acids. V lost 3 bases and J 6 bases, leaving 15 bases between the germline ends. The germline V gene has CDR1 MNHEY and CDR2 SMNVEV (reference sequence). The CDR3 DNA reads as TGTGCCAGCAGTTTGAACGCAGGGCTTATAAACACCATATATTTT. Translated: CASSLNAGLINTIYF.

As for this clonotype: Lacking the conserved final phenylalanine or tryptophan, this CDR3 likely reflects a read error. The CDR3 coding sequence is TGTGCCAGCAGTGAAAGAAGATCCGACTACGAGCAGTACTTA. It is translated as CASSERRSDYEQYL. The chain links TRBV7-8 to TRBJ2-7; D is ambiguous. Germline V gene lookup returns CDR1 SGHVS and CDR2 FQNEAQ. The CDR3 loop spans 14 amino acids. Trimming cost V 6 bases and J 3 bases, with 15 bases left between them.

V usage is TRBV9 and J usage is TRBJ1-5; D is undetermined. The CDR3 extends over 14 amino acids. Germline loops: CDR1 SGDLS, CDR2 YYNGEE. V lost 2 bases and J lost 8, with 14 bases in between. The CDR3 loop reads CASSVGDGSEPQHF. The CDR3 DNA reads TGTGCCAGCAGCGTGGGTGACGGAAGTGAGCCCCAGCATTTT.

This clonotype showed up just once. An end of the junction differs from the germline gene, which may be a read error. The chain combines TRBV7-2 with TRBJ1-1; D call uncertain. Germline CDR1 and CDR2: SGHTA and FQGNSA. The CDR3 extends over 14 amino acids. CDR3 loop: CASSLVGYTEASFF. In DNA form, the CDR3 reads TGTGCCAGCAGCTTAGTAGGGTACACTGAAGCTTCCTTTTTT.

The sample holds many counts of this clonotype. The chain carries TRBV5-1 and TRBJ2-1; TRBD2 is a possible D gene (5 bases). The CDR3 length is 15 residues. The germline gives CDR1 SGHRS, CDR2 YFSETQ. Deletions cut 4 bases from V and 0 bases from J, with 11 bases between. CDR3 loop: CASSASGVSYNEQFF. CDR3 bases: TGCGCCAGCAGCGCAAGCGGTGTCTCCTACAATGAGCAGTTCTTC.

In regard to this clonotype: Since the CDR3 does not end with the conserved phenylalanine or tryptophan, this likely comes from a read error. It is unclear where the CDR3 begins or ends on the DNA, so no DNA is shown, and the CDR3 is as TCRdb lists it. The chain is built from TRBV2 and TRBJ2-7; TRBD1 was called by the table and not checked on the DNA. 16 amino acids form the CDR3, both terminal residues included. Germline CDR1 reads SNHLY; CDR2 reads FYNNEI. The CDR3 region is CAGNSGQPTMYHYTYG.

The gene calls are TRBV20-1 and TRBJ1-4; D call uncertain. V lost 3 bases and J 4 bases, leaving 15 bases between the germline ends. CDR3 length: 15 amino acids. Per germline, CDR1 DFQATT and CDR2 SNEGSKA (reference sequence). CDR3: CSASGSFEDNEKLFF. CDR3 coding DNA: TGCAGTGCTAGCGGCAGCTTTGAAGATAATGAAAAACTGTTTTTT.

This sequence joins TRBV12-5 and TRBJ2-7; no firm D call. This CDR3 has 14 amino acids. Trimming left V 6 bases short and J 3 bases short, with 15 bases between. Germline assignment: CDR1 LGHNT and CDR2 FRNRAP. CDR3 in DNA: TGTGCTAGTGGCGATTTGACGACAAACTACGAGCAGTACTTC. Translation: CASGDLTTNYEQYF.

The chain carries TRBV7-2 and TRBJ2-7, with a tentative D call TRBD1 (5 bases). V was clipped by 5 bases and J by 6 bases, with 20 bases between them. Germline assignment: CDR1 SGHTA and CDR2 FQGNSA. This CDR3 region has 15 residues. This CDR3 reads CASSQDRAGSAEQYF. The CDR3 nucleotides read TGTGCCAGCAGCCAAGATCGTGCAGGGTCCGCCGAGCAGTACTTC.

The V and J genes are TRBV15 and TRBJ2-7; D is uncertain. The length of the CDR3 is 15 residues. Trimming stripped 4 bases from V and 3 bases from J, with 16 bases between. Germline loops: CDR1 LNHNV, CDR2 YYDKDF (reference sequence). For the CDR3, the DNA is TGTGCCACCAGCAAAGAGGCACGTCCTGTCTACGAGCAGTACTTC. Residues: CATSKEARPVYEQYF.

Concerning this clonotype itself: The junction does not match germline at one end; this may be a read error. The rearrangement joins TRBV7-9 to TRBJ1-6, with D possibly being TRBD1 (6 bases). CDR1 is SEHNR, CDR2 FQNEAQ, per germline (reference sequence). CDR3 length: 14 residues. The CDR3 coding sequence is TGCGCCAGCAGCGTAACAGGGTCGCATTCCCGCACCCAGTTT. It specifies CASSVTGSHSRTQF.

The chain links TRBV19 to TRBJ1-3; possible D gene TRBD1, 5 bases. Germline CDR1 LNHDA, CDR2 SQIVND (reference sequence). CDR3 length: 14 amino acids. V dropped 11 bases and J dropped 7 bases, with 21 bases sitting between them. CDR3 residues: CASSWAGKTNTIYF. CDR3 nucleotide sequence: TGTGCCTCAAGCTGGGCAGGGAAGACCAACACCATATATTTT.

The J gene is TRBJ2-1, the V gene TRBV7-6; D gene unclear. Germline loops: CDR1 SGHVS, CDR2 FNYEAQ. This CDR3 region has 14 residues. Trimming cost V 5 bases and J 16 bases, with 24 bases left between them. Written as DNA, the CDR3 is TGTGCCAGCAGCGAGCCTCCAAGGGTGAAGCAGTACTTCTTC. It translates to CASSEPPRVKQYFF.

For this clonotype: The junction departs from the called germline gene at one end, perhaps through a read error. CDR3 in amino acids: CASSLEVSQPQHF. DNA for the CDR3: TGCGCCAGCAGCTTAGAGGTAAGCCAGCCCCAGCATTTT. J is TRBJ1-5 and V is TRBV7-9; D ambiguous. CDR3 size: 13 residues. The germline V gene has CDR1 SEHNR and CDR2 FQNEAQ (reference sequence).